The 12 T cell receptor beta chains below were found in one sample sequenced in a study of cytomegalovirus exposure and HLA in healthy donors. PCR involved 60 Vbeta and 13 Jbeta primers. The data were produced by immunoSEQ multiplex PCR, yet TCRdb's version contains in-frame clones alone and is incomplete. The table has about 89,000 clones, around 74% seen once. Sequences were obtained from PBMCs. The receptors here all came from a male donor in good health and CMV-seronegative.

The CDR3 spells CASRLAANTGELFF. In DNA form, the CDR3 reads TGTGCCAGCCGACTAGCGGCGAACACCGGGGAGCTGTTTTTT. V usage is TRBV27 and J usage is TRBJ2-2; 9 bases map to TRBD2. Trimming cost V 8 bases and J 0 bases; bases outside gene matches: 1. Germline V gene sequence: CDR1 MNHEY, CDR2 SMNVEV (reference sequence). The CDR3 consists of 14 residues.

This clone appeared a few times. This chain links TRBV4-3 with TRBJ2-5; 13 bases match TRBD2. Germline V gives CDR1 LGHNA, CDR2 YSLEER. The CDR3 contains 16 residues. Trimming took 5 bases from V and 5 from J; bases not matched to a gene: 8. The CDR3 region is CASSSGLAGDVETQYF. The DNA for the CDR3 is TGCGCCAGCAGCTCAGGACTAGCGGGAGATGTGGAGACCCAGTACTTC.

A single count supports this clone. In DNA form, the CDR3 reads TGTGCCTGGAGACCTGAGAATAGCAATCAGCCCCAGCATTTT. This encodes CAWRPENSNQPQHF. The chain combines TRBV30 with TRBJ1-5; the D is unclear. Germline V gene lookup returns CDR1 GTSNPN and CDR2 SVGIG (reference sequence). This CDR3 contains 14 residues. Trimming cost V 3 bases and J 0 bases, with 9 bases left between them.

This chain uses TRBV28 with TRBJ1-3; D possibly corresponds to TRBD1 (6 bases). CDR1 and CDR2 from the germline V gene are MDHEN and SYDVKM. Trimming cost V 4 bases and J 0 bases, with 10 bases left between them. The CDR3 runs 15 residues. The CDR3 DNA reads as TGTGCCAGCAGTTCACAGGGCCGCTCTGGAAACACCATATATTTT. Protein product: CASSSQGRSGNTIYF.

The V gene is TRBV12-2, the J gene TRBJ2-7; TRBD2, the D gene given by the table, was not confirmed from the DNA. TRBV12-2 is recorded as a pseudogene. The CDR3 length is 16 residues. CDR3 loop: CASRLSELAPTGEQYF. As DNA, the CDR3 is TGTGCAAGTCGTTTATCGGAACTAGCGCCTACGGGAGAGCAGTACTTC.

V and J are TRBV9 and TRBJ1-6; D is perhaps TRBD1 (6 bases). Per germline, CDR1 SGDLS and CDR2 YYNGEE. V lost 0 bases, J lost 7 bases, and 11 bases lay in between. CDR3 length: 15 residues. CDR3 coding DNA: TGTGCCAGCAGCGTAGATGCAGGGGTGAATTCACCCCTCCACTTT. It encodes CASSVDAGVNSPLHF.

V usage is TRBV7-2 and J usage is TRBJ1-2; 7 nucleotides align to TRBD1. CDR1 SGHTA and CDR2 FQGNSA come from the germline V gene. The CDR3 has 15 amino acids. Losses at the gene ends were 5 bases for V and 6 bases for J; bases not matched to a gene: 12. CDR3 region: CASSLVQGISDGYTF. CDR3 coding DNA: TGTGCCAGCAGCCTTGTACAGGGGATCAGTGATGGCTACACCTTC.

This clone was observed a few times. This sequence joins TRBV5-1 and TRBJ1-1; TRBD1 might be the D (6 bases). This CDR3 contains 13 residues. V shed 4 bases and J shed 3 bases, with 10 bases lying between them. Germline assignment: CDR1 SGHRS and CDR2 YFSETQ. This CDR3 is CASSAQGYTEAFF. For the CDR3, the DNA is TGCGCCAGCAGCGCACAGGGTTACACTGAAGCTTTCTTT.

This clone was counted between two and nine times. V and J are TRBV5-1 and TRBJ2-6; 8 bases map to TRBD1. The CDR3 is 18 residues long. J lost 1 base, V lost 0 bases, and 6 bases had no gene match. Germline lookup yields CDR1 SGHRS and CDR2 YFSETQ. Here the CDR3 reads CASSLEAGGPSGANVLTF. The DNA of the CDR3 is TGCGCCAGCAGCTTGGAGGCAGGGGGCCCGTCTGGGGCCAACGTCCTGACTTTC.

The chain recombines TRBV5-1 with TRBJ1-6, with 8 bases matching TRBD1. Per germline, CDR1 SGHRS and CDR2 YFSETQ. The junction had 9 bases not matched to a gene; V was cut back by 4 bases and J by 12 bases. The CDR3 is 14 residues long. The CDR3 sequence is CASSADRGPEPLHF. The CDR3 bases are TGCGCCAGCAGCGCCGACAGGGGCCCAGAACCCCTCCACTTT.

This chain links TRBV6-6 with TRBJ1-3; unclear D gene. V was pared by 7 bases and J by 0 bases, with 13 bases between. The germline V gene encodes CDR1 MNHNY and CDR2 SVGAGI (reference sequence). CDR3 size: 15 residues. The CDR3 sequence is CASTATQLSGNTIYF. The CDR3 DNA sequence: TGTGCCAGCACCGCGACACAACTCTCTGGAAACACCATATATTTT.

There are a few counts of this clone. CDR3 sequence: CASSPGGMDTEAFF. CDR3 nucleotides: TGTGCCAGTTCCCCGGGGGGGATGGACACTGAAGCTTTCTTT. The gene calls are TRBV19 and TRBJ1-1; weak D call: TRBD1 (5 bases). Germline-derived CDR1 and CDR2 are LNHDA and SQIVND (reference sequence). Trimming removed 8 bases at V and 3 bases at J, with 16 bases between. This CDR3 comprises 14 residues.